This T cell receptor beta chain came from a study of cytomegalovirus exposure and HLA in healthy donors. This PCR relied on a set of 60 Vbeta primers and 13 Jbeta primers. Using immunoSEQ multiplex PCR, the repertoire was profiled, and TCRdb retains in-frame clones only, with some absent. The data show 200,000 or so clones, with 65% to 85% seen just once and about 5.6% held by the top ten. Germline V gives CDR1 SGHAT, CDR2 FQDESV (reference sequence). The CDR3 is 15 amino acids. With 4 bases removed from V and 0 bases from J, the gap between germline ends came to 13 bases. The table lists this clone with a count of one. Its antigen is unknown. Study results and caveats: The productive fraction for most TCR beta V segments was about 87% or about 30% in an earlier analysis.

V and J are TRBV11-1 and TRBJ2-7, with D perhaps TRBD2 (6 bases). The specimen sequenced was PBMCs. This clonotype was obtained from a woman younger than 45 in good health and CMV-seropositive. The CDR3 here is CASSYSIGSSYEQYF. CDR3 nucleotides: TGTGCCAGCAGCTACAGTATCGGGAGCTCCTACGAGCAGTACTTC.